This T cell receptor (beta chain) was profiled in a study of Ad26.COV2.S vaccination and SARS-CoV-2 variants. General study findings and limits: The TCR breadth and depth analyses may have produced an underestimate of total T cell responses.

The method was immunoSEQ multiplex PCR; TCRdb's version includes in-frame clones alone and lacks a portion of them. The data hold around 300,000 clones, with approximately 86% observed a single time. The treatment here: approximately 18 received Ad26.COV2.S at low or high dose, single or two shots; roughly five received placebo; per-sample allocation not given. Day 63 after the first vaccine or placebo injection was the time point for sampling. Germline V gene data show CDR1 as SQVTM and CDR2 as ANQGSEA. The CDR3 consists of 16 residues. The V segment lost 6 bases and the J segment 0 bases; nucleotides outside the gene matches: 6. Comment on this clone: Antigen specificity is unknown.

The chain uses TRBV29-1 and TRBJ2-3, with 13 bases aligning to TRBD2. This sequence was found in a person aged 18 to 65 who received the Ad26.COV2.S COVID-19 vaccine or a placebo. The input for sequencing was peripheral blood, taken in a trial of Ad26.COV2.S vaccine versus placebo. The CDR3 protein is CSVDGLAGDSTDTQYF. The DNA for the CDR3 is TGCAGCGTGGACGGACTAGCGGGGGACAGCACAGATACGCAGTATTTT.